The clone carrying this T cell receptor beta chain was recorded only once. Its antigen remains unknown. The sample is drawn from a study of lymphopenia after photon versus proton radiotherapy. Overall study results and limits: Proton therapy kept repertoires fairly stable, unlike photons, which gained effector/memory cells. Authors raise, but do not show, better survival with proton therapy. After the lymphocyte nadir, photon-treated repertoires showed oligoclonal expansion, especially of CD8+ Temra cells. Post-nadir TCR diversity decline inversely tracked overall survival among those who died.

Clones were sequenced by immunoSEQ multiplex PCR, and TCRdb holds only the in-frame ones, with some missing. Of 68,000 or so clones in the sample, just over 90% were seen once. V lost 0 bases and J lost 5, with 13 bases in between. Looked up from germline, CDR1 is MNHEY and CDR2 is SMNVEV (reference sequence). This CDR3 has 15 amino acids. This sequence originates from a woman in her 70s with pancreatic cancer. Specimen: peripheral blood, collected from a patient treated with photon-based radiotherapy. This rearrangement joins TRBV27 to TRBJ1-1; a weak D match, TRBD1 (5 bases). The CDR3 region is CASSLSPGRGTEAFF. CDR3 coding DNA: TGTGCCAGCAGTTTATCGCCGGGGCGTGGGACTGAAGCTTTCTTT.